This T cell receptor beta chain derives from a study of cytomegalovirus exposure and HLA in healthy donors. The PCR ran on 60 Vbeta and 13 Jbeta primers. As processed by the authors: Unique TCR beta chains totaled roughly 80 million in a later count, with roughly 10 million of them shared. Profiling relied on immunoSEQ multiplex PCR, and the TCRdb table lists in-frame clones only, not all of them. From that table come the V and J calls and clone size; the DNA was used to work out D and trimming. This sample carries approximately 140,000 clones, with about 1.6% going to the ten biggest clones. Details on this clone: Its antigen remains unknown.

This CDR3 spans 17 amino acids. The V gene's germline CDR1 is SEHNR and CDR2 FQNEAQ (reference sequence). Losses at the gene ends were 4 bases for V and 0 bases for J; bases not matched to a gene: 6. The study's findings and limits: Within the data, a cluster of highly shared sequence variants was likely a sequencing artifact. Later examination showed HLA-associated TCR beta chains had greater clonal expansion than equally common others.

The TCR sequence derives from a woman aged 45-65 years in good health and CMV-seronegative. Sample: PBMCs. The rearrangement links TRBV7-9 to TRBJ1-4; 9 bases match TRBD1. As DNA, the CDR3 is TGTGCCAGCAGCTCTGGACAGGGGAGAGCAACTAATGAAAAACTGTTTTTT. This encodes CASSSGQGRATNEKLFF.